These 10 T cell receptor beta chains were sequenced from one sample in a study of CD8 T cells in Susac syndrome. The RNA input was about 0.5 to 1 ug, and it was reverse transcribed with random hexamers. TCRdb passed the immunoSEQ multiplex PCR reads through MiXCR, listing each CDR3 protein once. The sample carries more than 95,000 distinct CDR3 sequences, around 94% recorded once. Sequenced input: CD8+ T cells from PBMCs. Source of these receptors: a human donor with Susac syndrome.

This clonotype was counted once. The genes are TRBV19 and TRBJ1-4; D unresolved. This CDR3 has 15 residues. V was cut by 1 base and J by 0 bases, with 6 bases left in between. Germline V CDR1 and CDR2: LNHDA, SQIVND (reference sequence). CDR3 nucleotide sequence: TGTGCCAGTAGTATAGGCAGCCCAACTAATGAAAAACTGTTTTTT. Its protein is CASSIGSPTNEKLFF.

The gene calls are TRBV9 and TRBJ1-2; maybe TRBD1 (6 bases). Germline V gene sequence: CDR1 SGDLS, CDR2 YYNGEE. This CDR3 is 15 amino acids long. V lost 0 bases and J lost 4, with 13 bases in between. The CDR3 DNA sequence: TGTGCCAGCAGCGTAGGCGAGGGGGGCCGCTATGGCTACACCTTC. It translates to CASSVGEGGRYGYTF.

The chain employs TRBV28 and TRBJ2-3; D is perhaps TRBD2 (5 bases). This CDR3 is 15 amino acids long. V lost 3 bases and J lost 2, with 12 bases in between. From germline, CDR1 is MDHEN and CDR2 SYDVKM. The CDR3 DNA follows: TGTGCCAGCAGTTTCGTGGGCGGGTCCACAGATACGCAGTATTTT. Protein product: CASSFVGGSTDTQYF. Full variable domain (missing parts from reference TRBV28 and TRBJ2-3): DVKVTQSSRYLVKRTGEKVFLECVQDMDHENMFWYRQDPGLGLRLIYFSYDVKMKEKGDIPEGYSVSREKKERFSLILESASTNQTSMYLCASSFVGGSTDTQYFGPGTRLTVL.

The chain joins TRBV27 to TRBJ2-1, with D perhaps matching TRBD1 (5 bases). Trimming pared 2 bases from V and 5 bases from J, leaving 13 bases between. The germline V gene encodes CDR1 MNHEY and CDR2 SMNVEV (reference sequence). The CDR3 sequence is 15 residues long. The CDR3 DNA reads as TGTGCCAGCAGTTTAGGCAGGGCCACAGACAATGAGCAGTTCTTC. It specifies CASSLGRATDNEQFF.

The V gene is TRBV24-1, the J gene TRBJ2-1; TRBD1 aligns across 8 bases. The CDR3 covers 14 residues. Germline V gives CDR1 KGHDR, CDR2 SFDVKD. V was pared by 11 bases and J by 5 bases, with 10 bases of the junction left unmatched. CDR3: CAIRTGTGNNEQFF. CDR3 nucleotide sequence: TGTGCCATTAGGACCGGGACAGGCAACAATGAGCAGTTCTTC.

The V call is TRBV2, the J call TRBJ1-3, with a weak D call TRBD1 (5 bases). The ends were cut back, 8 bases at V and 0 bases at J, with 8 bases in the middle. CDR1 and CDR2 from the germline V gene are SNHLY and FYNNEI. The CDR3 consists of 13 residues. Here the CDR3 DNA reads TGTGCCAGCGGGGGGTACTCTGGAAACACCATATATTTT. This encodes CASGGYSGNTIYF.

The chain couples TRBV19 to TRBJ2-1, with 8 bases matching TRBD2. The CDR3 totals 17 residues. The germline CDR1 and CDR2 sequences are LNHDA and SQIVND (reference sequence). J was trimmed by 9 bases and V by 7 bases; bases with no gene match: 20. CDR3 nucleotides: TGTGCCAGTAATTCACCGGGACTAGGGTTGGGTTCTGGTGAGCAGTTCTTC. Its protein is CASNSPGLGLGSGEQFF.

J is TRBJ1-4 and V is TRBV7-2; D is uncertain. The CDR3 sequence is 13 residues long. CDR1 and CDR2 from the germline V gene are SGHTA and FQGNSA. V gave up 4 bases and J gave up 8 bases, with 11 bases separating them. The CDR3 sequence is CASSSTEVEKLFF. In DNA form, the CDR3 reads TGTGCCAGCAGCTCGACGGAGGTCGAAAAACTGTTTTTT.

The chain links TRBV19 to TRBJ1-2; D is unclear. The CDR3 totals 11 residues. V was pared by 8 bases and J by 8 bases, with 12 bases between. In germline, CDR1 is LNHDA, CDR2 SQIVND (reference sequence). The CDR3 sequence is CASREAFGYTF. CDR3 DNA sequence: TGTGCCAGTCGAGAGGCGTTCGGCTACACCTTC.

The chain recombines TRBV4-2 with TRBJ2-6, with D maybe TRBD1 (5 bases). The CDR3 runs to 14 residues. Trimming shortened V by 7 bases and J by 0 bases, and 7 bases separated the two germline ends. Germline V lookup: CDR1 LGHNA, CDR2 YNFKEQ. CDR3 in DNA: TGTGCCAGCAACACAGGCTCTGGGGCCAACGTCCTGACTTTC. Encoded protein: CASNTGSGANVLTF.